The clone carrying this TCR beta chain turned up a few times. Its specificity is unknown. This specimen belongs to a study of beta chain features in type 1 diabetes. The V gene's germline CDR1 is SGHDN and CDR2 FVKESK. V was shortened by 0 bases and J by 1 base, with 3 bases between the two germline ends. This CDR3 comprises 13 residues. General study results and limits: When Type 1 diabetes patients were examined, their TCRB CDR3s proved moderately but significantly shorter in all four CD4+ subsets. Although PCR might favor shorter templates, it would do so equally in patients and controls.

All of the isolated RNA was reverse transcribed, so expressed TCRB transcripts were sequenced. Assay: immunoSEQ multiplex PCR; the TCRdb copy retains only in-frame clones and omits some. The table has 150,000 to 200,000 clones, 8% to 9.5% seen once. Sample: central memory CD4+ T cells from blood. The J gene is TRBJ1-1, the V gene TRBV14; D gene unclear. The sequence derives from a woman aged 18-29 years with type 1 diabetes. The CDR3 DNA follows: TGTGCCAGCAGCCAAGATCAGAACACTGAAGCTTTCTTT. It is translated as CASSQDQNTEAFF.